This is a list of T cell receptor beta chains from one sample in a study of radiation and T cells in renal cell carcinoma. Only in-frame clones appear in the TCRdb table, and some are missing; sequencing was by immunoSEQ multiplex PCR. Here the sample spans roughly 170,000 clones, roughly 90% being singletons. The material sequenced was blood, taken from a patient whose treatment included radiotherapy and nephrectomy. These receptors were collected from a woman in her forties or fifties with renal cell carcinoma. The CDR3 runs from the conserved cysteine through the conserved F or W. A D gene is named only where the DNA matches it firmly. Rows give clone size only sometimes, using once, few, many, or a class for an expanded clone.

D	J	V	size	DNA	CDR3
TRBD1	TRBJ1-4	TRBV2	.	TGTGCCAGCAGGGAGGGGGCGGCTAATGAAAAACTGTTTTTT	CASREGAANEKLFF
.	TRBJ2-7	TRBV14	.	TGTGCCAGCAGCCAAGAAAGGGCAGGGGGGAGTGAGCAGTACTTC	CASSQERAGGSEQYF
.	TRBJ1-3	TRBV19	.	TGTGCCAGTAGTATGGGACCCTCCGCGGGAAACACCATATATTTT	CASSMGPSAGNTIYF
.	TRBJ2-1	TRBV7-3	.	TGTGCCAGCACCCCAGGGGCGGGGGTTTGGAGGGCCGATGAGCAGTTCTTC	CASTPGAGVWRADEQFF
.	TRBJ2-2	TRBV9	once	TGTGCCAGCAGCCCTATTCAGGGTCCGGGGGAGCTGTTTTTT	CASSPIQGPGELFF
TRBD1	TRBJ1-5	TRBV6-6	few	TGTGCCAGCAGTAAACGGACAGGTAGCAATCAGCCCCAGCATTTT	CASSKRTGSNQPQHF
TRBD2	TRBJ2-1	TRBV2	.	TGTGCCAGCAGTGAAATGGCGGGGGGATACAATGAGCAGTTCTTC	CASSEMAGGYNEQFF
TRBD1	TRBJ1-2	TRBV11-2	.	TGTGCCAGCAGCCCAAGGACAGGGTCTAACTATGGCTACACCTTC	CASSPRTGSNYGYTF
.	TRBJ2-3	TRBV30	.	TGTGCCTGGAGTCCGCCGGGAGCAGATACGCAGTATTTT	CAWSPPGADTQYF
.	TRBJ1-4	TRBV2	.	TGTGCCAGCAGTGGGGGGGCTGGGAATGAAAAACTGTTTTTT	CASSGGAGNEKLFF
.	TRBJ2-5	TRBV29-1	.	TGCAGCGTAGGGGAGTTGGATGGGACCCAGTACTTC	CSVGELDGTQYF
.	TRBJ2-2	TRBV18	.	TGTGCCAGCTCACCATCGACGGGGCTAGCTTCAGGGGAGCTGTTTTTT	CASSPSTGLASGELFF
TRBD2	TRBJ2-5	TRBV6-6	.	TGTGCCAGCAGTTACGGACTAGCGGGACCACAAGAGACCCAGTACTTC	CASSYGLAGPQETQYF
TRBD2	TRBJ2-1	TRBV5-1	.	TGCGCCAGCAGCCCAACTAGCGGGGGGGCACACAATGAGCAGTTCTTC	CASSPTSGGAHNEQFF
TRBD2	TRBJ2-3	TRBV10-3	few	TGTGCCATCAGTGAAGCATGGCGCGGGGGGGCCGCAGATACGCAGTATTTT	CAISEAWRGGAADTQYF
.	TRBJ1-6	TRBV5-1	once	TGCGCCAGCAGCTTCCTCGGCCAGGGAAGTTCACCCCTCCACTTT	CASSFLGQGSSPLHF
.	TRBJ1-5	TRBV5-1	.	TGCGCCAGCAGCCCCGACAGCAATCAGCCCCAGCATTTT	CASSPDSNQPQHF
.	TRBJ1-1	TRBV4-3	.	TGCGCCAGCAGCCAAGGTCTAAGAGGCGGCACTGAAGCTTTCTTT	CASSQGLRGGTEAFF
.	TRBJ2-2	TRBV2	once	TGTGCCAGCTCCCCTAGCAGGGCTACCGGGGAGCTGTTTTTT	CASSPSRATGELFF
.	TRBJ1-1	TRBV7-2	.	TGTGCCAGCAGCTTAGTGCCTCTTGGGACTGAAGCTTTCTTT	CASSLVPLGTEAFF
.	TRBJ2-3	TRBV2	.	TGTGCCAGCAGTTGGGACGGAAAAGGATCAGATACGCAGTATTTT	CASSWDGKGSDTQYF
TRBD2	TRBJ2-3	TRBV2	.	TGTGCCAGCAGTGAACCCGGACTAGCGGGGGGTTCGGATACGCAGTATTTT	CASSEPGLAGGSDTQYF
.	TRBJ2-7	TRBV10-3	.	TGTGCCATCAGTGAACCCGACGTCGAGGGTTACGAGCAGTACTTC	CAISEPDVEGYEQYF
.	TRBJ1-3	TRBV5-8	.	TGTGCCAGCAGCTTGGAAGGGCGCTCTGGAAACACCATATATTTT	CASSLEGRSGNTIYF